Each of the 12 T cell receptor beta chains below was sequenced from the same sample in a study of cytomegalovirus exposure and HLA in healthy donors. The PCR used 60 Vbeta and 13 Jbeta primers. Profiled with immunoSEQ multiplex PCR; TCRdb holds only in-frame clones, not every one. The data hold 140,000 to 150,000 clones, with roughly 10% observed a single time. Sequenced sample: PBMCs. These receptors originate from a male donor in good health and CMV-seronegative.

Only a few counts were recorded for this clone. The chain is built from TRBV6-1 and TRBJ2-3; 12 bases match TRBD2. This CDR3 contains 19 residues. Germline assignment: CDR1 MNHNS and CDR2 SASEGT. J was trimmed by 0 bases and V by 4 bases; bases with no gene match: 11. CDR3 region: CASSARRLAGAGSTDTQYF. Written as DNA, the CDR3 is TGTGCCAGCAGTGCCAGGCGACTAGCGGGGGCCGGGAGCACAGATACGCAGTATTTT.

In nucleotides, the CDR3 is TGTGCCAGTAGTATTACCCCCCGGAGGGGTCAGCCCCAGCATTTT. Encoded protein: CASSITPRRGQPQHF. V is TRBV19 and J is TRBJ1-5, with D possibly being TRBD1 (5 bases). The CDR3 is made up of 15 amino acids. Between the trimmed V and J ends, which lost 3 bases and 6 bases, there was a span of 15 bases. Per the germline V gene, CDR1 is LNHDA and CDR2 is SQIVND (reference sequence).

There are a few counts of this clone. The chain uses TRBV2 and TRBJ1-5; D perhaps matches TRBD1 (6 bases). V was trimmed by 7 bases and J by 4 bases, leaving 11 bases between them. This CDR3 is 13 amino acids long. CDR1 and CDR2 from the germline V gene are SNHLY and FYNNEI. The CDR3 nucleotides read TGTGCCAGCAACAGGGTTAGGAATCAGCCCCAGCATTTT. Amino acid sequence: CASNRVRNQPQHF.

This clone was observed a handful of times. This chain connects TRBV4-2 to TRBJ1-2; 10 positions agree with TRBD1. Per germline, CDR1 LGHNA and CDR2 YNFKEQ. This CDR3 has 15 amino acids. Germline trimming cut 4 bases from V and 2 bases from J; bases unmatched to any gene: 4. The CDR3 DNA reads TGTGCCAGCAGCCGACCGGGACAGGGGAACTATGGCTACACCTTC. This codes for CASSRPGQGNYGYTF.

This rearrangement joins TRBV2 to TRBJ1-3; TRBD1 agrees at 7 bases. CDR1 and CDR2 (germline): SNHLY, FYNNEI. The CDR3 is 14 amino acids. J gave up 0 bases and V 9 bases, and 5 bases lay outside the gene matches. This CDR3 reads CASLRDSSGNTIYF. The CDR3 DNA sequence: TGTGCCAGTCTACGGGACAGCTCTGGAAACACCATATATTTT.

This clone has just a few counts. V is TRBV11-2 and J is TRBJ2-5; 7 nucleotides line up with TRBD2. The CDR3 is 16 amino acids. Germline V gene data show CDR1 as SGHAT and CDR2 as FQNNGV. V was pared by 4 bases and J by 3 bases, with 11 bases of the junction left unmatched. The chain's CDR3 is CASSYLGPGREETQYF. The CDR3, as DNA: TGTGCCAGCAGCTATTTAGGCCCGGGGAGGGAAGAGACCCAGTACTTC. The full variable domain, with the rest looked up from reference TRBV11-2 and TRBJ2-5, is EAGVAQSPRYKIIEKRQSVAFWCNPISGHATLYWYQQILGQGPKLLIQFQNNGVVDDSQLPKDRFSAERLKGVDSTLKIQPAKLEDSAVYLCASSYLGPGREETQYFGPGTRLLVL.

This chain connects TRBV7-3 to TRBJ2-3, with TRBD2 identical over 14 bases. V lost 4 bases to trimming and J lost 8 bases; unmatched junction nucleotides: 2. The CDR3 totals 14 residues. CDR1 SGHTA and CDR2 FQGTGA come from the germline V gene. CDR3 sequence (DNA): TGTGCCAGCAGCTCGGGACTAGCGGGAGTTACGCAGTATTTT. Amino acids: CASSSGLAGVTQYF.

The chain is built from TRBV7-9 and TRBJ1-1; possible D gene TRBD1, 5 bases. Germline V gives CDR1 SEHNR, CDR2 FQNEAQ (reference sequence). This CDR3 comprises 18 residues. Trimming left V 1 base short and J 2 bases short, with 20 bases between. The CDR3 DNA follows: TGTGCCAGCAGCTTAGGACGGGGGGGGATGGGAGTCAACACTGAAGCTTTCTTT. Its protein product is CASSLGRGGMGVNTEAFF.

In this sample, this clone turned up a few times. This chain uses TRBV7-3 with TRBJ2-1; 13 bases fit TRBD2. This CDR3 has 16 amino acids. In germline, CDR1 is SGHTA, CDR2 FQGTGA. With V trimmed by 5 bases and J by 4 bases, 5 bases remained unmatched. The CDR3 sequence is CASSPQGLAGYNEQFF. CDR3 coding DNA: TGTGCCAGCAGCCCCCAGGGACTAGCGGGGTACAATGAGCAGTTCTTC.

The V call is TRBV4-1, the J call TRBJ2-7; D is ambiguous. The CDR3 extends over 15 amino acids. CDR1 and CDR2 (germline): MGHRA, YSYEKL. V lost 0 bases, J lost 3 bases, and 12 bases lay in between. This CDR3 reads CASSQEGSSFYEQYF. The CDR3 DNA follows: TGCGCCAGCAGCCAAGAGGGCAGTTCCTTCTACGAGCAGTACTTC.

This clone has a handful of counts. The chain carries TRBV10-3 and TRBJ2-6, with D possibly TRBD1 on 6 matching bases. The length of the CDR3 is 17 residues. With 4 bases removed from V and 0 bases from J, the gap between germline ends came to 13 bases. Germline values: CDR1 ENHRY, CDR2 SYGVKD. The CDR3 region has the DNA TGTGCCATCAGTGCAAGGACAGCTCACTCTGGGGCCAACGTCCTGACTTTC. It encodes CAISARTAHSGANVLTF.

The chain links TRBV9 to TRBJ2-3, with 14 bases identical to TRBD2. Germline V CDR1 and CDR2: SGDLS, YYNGEE. The ends lost 0 bases at V and 3 bases at J; junction bases unmatched: 12. The length of the CDR3 is 20 residues. CDR3: CASSVEGTAGLAGATDTQYF. CDR3 nucleotides: TGTGCCAGCAGCGTAGAGGGGACAGCGGGACTAGCGGGGGCGACAGATACGCAGTATTTT.